This T cell receptor (beta chain) was sequenced during a study of T-cell memory formation after mild COVID-19. Study summary: The TCR clusters were mostly specific to one donor. General study points: CD4/CD8 balance held among clones contracting day 15 to 85, and later expanders leaned CD4+. The main location of contracting CD4+ clones was CM and EM, and that of contracting CD8+ clones was EMRA. Several responding clones turned up in pre-infection memory, indicating that cross-reactive memory may have taken part.

The ends were cut back, 6 bases at V and 3 bases at J, with 18 bases in the middle. The CDR3 contains 15 residues. A single record per CDR3 protein comes from TCRdb applying MiXCR to the 5' RACE reads. The sample records around 370,000 distinct CDR3 sequences, over 20% being singletons. Comments on this clonotype: No antigen is known for it.

The chain carries TRBV12-3 or TRBV12-4 and TRBJ2-7; D assignment may be TRBD1 or TRBD2 (6 bases each). Sequenced input: PBMCs or a T cell subset sorted from them (not recorded which). The TCR originated in an adult woman who had mild COVID-19 (a few samples of this study predate the infection). Cell type and time point are not known. This chain's CDR3 is CASRGAGLRIYEQYF. The CDR3 coding sequence is TGTGCCAGCAGGGGGGCGGGACTCCGGATCTACGAGCAGTACTTC.